The clone carrying this T cell receptor (beta chain) was counted between two and nine times. CDR3 length: 12 amino acids. Germline assignment: CDR1 SGHRS and CDR2 YFSETQ. V lost 4 bases and J 6 bases, leaving 10 bases between the germline ends. The sample belongs to a study of blood T cell repertoires in COVID-19. The table came from immunoSEQ multiplex PCR; TCRdb's copy has only in-frame clones and leaves some out. The top ten clones hold over 8.5% of a sample with roughly 80,000 clones, approximately 90% of them seen once. This chain uses TRBV5-1 with TRBJ1-2, with D possibly matching TRBD1 (5 bases). The sample was peripheral blood. The sequence was obtained from a human donor in a cohort sampled during active COVID-19. The CDR3 loop reads CASSPGHNGYTF. The CDR3 coding sequence is TGCGCCAGCAGCCCCGGACATAATGGCTACACCTTC.